The 10 T cell receptor beta chains presented below share a single source sample, sequenced in a study of shared clonotypes between healthy human individuals. The protocol was immunoSEQ multiplex PCR, while the TCRdb copy is restricted to in-frame clones and leaves out a portion. The sample gives some 1 million clones, around four fifths of which show up once; approximately 1.3% is in the top ten. The sample was memory CD4+ T cells sorted from blood. Subset specified: CD45RA-negative fraction. The receptor set was obtained from a man aged 18 to 29 in good health.

This clone was seen a few times. The chain recombines TRBV11-2 with TRBJ2-1; 12 nucleotides align to TRBD2. The CDR3 loop spans 15 amino acids. J gave up 9 bases and V 5 bases, and 8 bases lay outside the gene matches. The germline V gene encodes CDR1 SGHAT and CDR2 FQNNGV. The DNA for the CDR3 is TGTGCCAGCAGCCTAAAACTAGCGGGGGGAAGTGAGCAGTTCTTC. Translated, it gives CASSLKLAGGSEQFF.

J is TRBJ2-3 and V is TRBV19; 12 bases match TRBD2. With V trimmed by 1 base and J by 4 bases, 0 bases remained unmatched. The CDR3 runs 15 residues. Germline CDR1 LNHDA, CDR2 SQIVND (reference sequence). The CDR3 bases are TGTGCCAGTAGTATAGGACTAGCGGGAGCAGATACGCAGTATTTT. The encoded protein is CASSIGLAGADTQYF.

The chain uses TRBV6-1 and TRBJ2-7; D is uncertain. This CDR3 is 14 amino acids long. The germline V gene encodes CDR1 MNHNS and CDR2 SASEGT. The ends were cut back, 4 bases at V and 0 bases at J, with 10 bases in the middle. Here the CDR3 DNA reads TGTGCCAGCAGTGGCGCAGTTCCCTCCTACGAGCAGTACTTC. Translation: CASSGAVPSYEQYF.

The chain recombines TRBV27 with TRBJ1-4; 8 bases are a match to TRBD1. Trimming cost V 5 bases and J 7 bases; bases outside gene matches: 9. The CDR3 is 15 amino acids. CDR1 is MNHEY, CDR2 SMNVEV, per germline (reference sequence). CDR3 amino acids: CASSPQGRGPEKLFF. CDR3 coding DNA: TGTGCCAGCAGTCCTCAAGGCAGGGGGCCTGAAAAACTGTTTTTT.

The rearrangement uses TRBV7-2 and TRBJ2-3; D ambiguous. Germline-derived CDR1 and CDR2 are SGHTA and FQGNSA. Trimming left V 4 bases short and J 0 bases short, with 14 bases between. The CDR3 runs to 16 residues. CDR3 region: CASSSRRRMSTDTQYF. The CDR3 DNA follows: TGTGCCAGCAGCTCCCGTAGACGTATGAGCACAGATACGCAGTATTTT.

This clone has a single count. The chain employs TRBV6-1 and TRBJ2-7, with D perhaps matching TRBD2 (6 bases). CDR3 size: 15 residues. Germline V gives CDR1 MNHNS, CDR2 SASEGT. Trimming removed 0 bases at V and 1 base at J, with 10 bases between. CDR3 nucleotide sequence: TGTGCCAGCAGTGAAGCGTTCCGGGGGTCCTACGAGCAGTACTTC. Protein product: CASSEAFRGSYEQYF.

As to this clone: This may stem from a read error, because a much larger clone lies one nucleotide away. The chain uses TRBV7-2 and TRBJ2-7, with D possibly being TRBD1 (7 bases). V was shortened by 1 base and J by 3 bases, with 16 bases between the two germline ends. The CDR3 is made up of 16 amino acids. Germline-derived CDR1 and CDR2 are SGHTA and FQGNSA. In DNA, the CDR3 is TGTGCCAGCAGCTTAGGCCCCGACCAGGGGGGCTACGAGCAGTACTTC. Protein product: CASSLGPDQGGYEQYF.

The V call is TRBV10-3, the J call TRBJ2-7, with 9 bases that match TRBD1. From germline, CDR1 is ENHRY and CDR2 SYGVKD. This CDR3 is built from 13 residues. The J segment lost 0 bases and the V segment lost 8 bases, leaving 2 bases of the junction unmatched. The CDR3 spells CAIGTGNSYEQYF. The CDR3 region has the DNA TGTGCCATCGGGACAGGGAACTCCTACGAGCAGTACTTC.

The chain combines TRBV6-1 with TRBJ1-1; D not resolved. Trimming took 10 bases from V and 5 from J, leaving 17 bases between them. The CDR3 spans 13 residues. Germline assignment: CDR1 MNHNS and CDR2 SASEGT. CDR3 nucleotides: TGTGCCACCGCCGGACCGCGGTGGACTGAAGCTTTCTTT. Amino acids: CATAGPRWTEAFF.

This clone has just one count. The rearrangement joins TRBV19 to TRBJ2-7, with unresolved D. The germline CDR1 and CDR2 sequences are LNHDA and SQIVND (reference sequence). The CDR3 loop spans 12 amino acids. Trimming cost V 9 bases and J 7 bases, with 16 bases left between them. CDR3 nucleotides: TGTGCCAGCGGGCCGCCTACCGGAGAGCAGTACTTC. This codes for CASGPPTGEQYF.